This TCR beta chain was obtained from a study of cytomegalovirus exposure and HLA in healthy donors (TCRdb year 2017). Background for the entire study: According to an earlier analysis of several hundred of the donors, 200 million or so T cells yielded 100 million or so unique TCR beta sequences and around 280 Gb of sequence data. Around 330 gigabases of sequencing data and 75 million to 85 million unique TCR sequences made up an early release that covered around 640 HLA-typed donors. The genetic ancestry cluster associated with self-reported Caucasian donors included over 80% of the roughly 400 genotyped donors. The aim of the study was to test whether cataloging public T cell receptors could identify signatures of past pathogen exposure. Using immunosequencing, the study profiled T cell repertoires from around 670 subjects and related those repertoires to cytomegalovirus serostatus. A separate validation cohort of 90 to 150 different subjects was used in addition to the roughly 670-subject first cohort. The study combined high-throughput TCR immunosequencing, statistical association of individual TCRs with disease status, and machine learning to predict cytomegalovirus infection status. To study patterns of TCR occurrence, a later analysis re-analyzed previously published TCR beta repertoires from 600 to 750 donors and added high-resolution HLA genotyping. Rather than drawing on any new phenotypic data, the later analysis identified candidate immune exposures from TCR beta sequences and the way those sequences occurred across donors. In an earlier analysis of 500 to 650 of the donors, high-throughput TCR beta sequencing was used to judge whether each TCR beta V gene segment behaved as functional or pseudogenic. Donor age, sex, ethnicity and CMV serostatus were compiled together with the repertoire data. Genome-wide SNP genotypes for about 55% of the roughly 670 donors were used in a later genetic analysis, which treated that subset as a discovery cohort. Every discovery cohort repertoire had been produced on one sequencing platform. HLA typing covered class I and class II loci at four-digit resolution. The number of donors typed differed by locus, with about 629-640 for A, B, C, DRB1 and DQB1, more than 500 for DQA1, some 570 for DPA1, and 472 for DPB1. Roughly 5 DR-DQ haplotypes were handled as single units for association and clustering, since linkage in the cohort was strong. On average, roughly 240,000 unique TCR beta nucleotide sequences were sequenced per donor among some 420 genotyped donors of the cohort, with about 19% of those sequences being non-productive. Study-level results and caveats: In both the original and validation cohorts, the classifier was reported to diagnose cytomegalovirus status with high specificity and sensitivity. According to a later analysis, TCR association rates differed among HLA loci, with DRB1 alleles showing the most associated TCRs and HLA-C alleles showing the fewest. The earlier analysis of approximately 590 of the donors excluded some 15 rarely observed V segments, including chromosome 9 orphons, because counts were too low. In vitro tests confirmed that a few of the cytomegalovirus-associated TCR beta chains recognize cytomegalovirus antigens. A further reported finding was that TCR beta sequences accurately predicted the HLA-A and HLA-B alleles for most subjects in the first cohort. Compared with the roughly 700-donor mean, donors in an Asian-associated ancestry cluster had fewer N-insertions in productive TCRs, according to a later genetic analysis. Linkage disequilibrium might explain the correlated functional status among segregating V segments, but an unknown experimental factor could not be excluded. The authors suggested that the approach could potentially be generalized to other disease states and immunological phenotypes. Sequencing depth was assumed to be roughly uniform across donors in the presence/absence analyses, though that assumption may not hold. CMV serostatus was the only immune exposure information available for the cohort. The cohort was sequenced for TCR beta chains only, and without alpha or paired-chain data the features that could be detected were limited. An association between a missense DCLRE1C variant and V-gene and J-gene trimming of TCR beta chains was found in a later genetic analysis and replicated in an independent cohort. A group of highly shared sequence variants was considered likely to be a technical artifact of the sequencing pipeline. A later analysis found that most CMV-associated TCR beta chains appeared HLA-restricted, with HLA associations seemingly driven largely by CMV exposure. Specific HLA alleles were associated with 15,000 to 20,000 TCR beta sequences at a false discovery rate of 0.05 in a later analysis. Most TCR sequences were observed very rarely across donors, whereas some public TCRs were present in many individuals. In a later analysis, several top co-occurrence clusters were reported to appear linked to parvovirus B19, influenza, CMV and Epstein-Barr virus. In the study, approximately 150 TCR beta chains were listed as associated with cytomegalovirus. An earlier analysis of some 560 of the donors showed that most TCR beta V segments appeared in productive rearrangements either about 87% or about 30% of the time, which broadly matched IMGT annotations. In a later analysis, HLA-associated TCR beta chains were found to be more clonally expanded and to have lower generation probabilities than equally common non-associated chains. Strong co-occurrence of HLA alleles, especially DR and DQ, made assigning TCR associations to individual alleles difficult. The 87-base-pair reads could not distinguish some IMGT-functional V segments, including TRBV6-2 and TRBV6-3, so those segments were excluded. HLA typing was unavailable for some donors at each locus, so association tests used only the typed subset.

Library method: the immunoSEQ multiplex PCR assay. A mixture of 60 forward primers for TCR Vbeta segments and 13 reverse primers for TCR Jbeta segments was used in the multiplex PCR. A multiplex PCR assay on genomic DNA amplified the CDR3 region of rearranged TCR beta genes. The amplified TCR beta libraries were sequenced on the Illumina HiSeq System as 87-base-pair reads. In the source study's methods: A later analysis counted tens of millions of unique TCR beta chains across the 550 to 750 repertoires, and around 9.9 million of these chains were shared by at least two donors. Raw reads were error-corrected and collapsed into unique sequences with a nearest-neighbor algorithm that merged closely related sequences to remove PCR and sequencing errors. Alignment of CDR3 sequences to IMGT reference sequences was used to assign V, D and J gene segments. For a sequence to be retained, at least a six-nucleotide match to both a V gene segment and a J gene segment was required. A rearrangement was called productive if the CDR3 had no stop codons and remained in frame with V and J, and every other rearrangement was called non-productive. Following IMGT convention, CDR3 was defined as the stretch from the second conserved V-encoded cysteine up to the conserved J-encoded phenylalanine. The earlier analysis of 500 to 750 of the donors excluded any sequence lacking an unambiguous match to a single V gene segment. In an earlier analysis of 450 to 700 of the donors, V segments were called functional above 56.7% productive rearrangements and were called segregating when the between-donor standard deviation exceeded 5%. A statistical classification framework was developed to diagnose cytomegalovirus status using the catalog of TCR beta chain sequences. In a later analysis, V and J genes were assigned by comparing TCR nucleotide sequences against IMGT/GENE-DB human TR gene sequences. A later analysis assigned CDR3 sequences and most-parsimonious VDJ recombination scenarios with the TCRdist pipeline. In a later analysis, every TCR beta chain was defined by the combination of its CDR3 amino acid sequence and its V-gene family, and reads without a unique V-gene family were dropped. As a way to deal with suspected cross-contamination and a sequencing artifact, a later analysis dropped under 600 nucleotide sequences that were highly shared and had low generation probability. For each public chain, a later analysis derived a clonal expansion index from normalized ranks of inferred template counts within each repertoire. In a later analysis, generation probabilities were computed using a VDJ recombination model fitted to out-of-frame rearrangements, and the results were checked against IGoR. In a later analysis, TCR-TCR, TCR-HLA and TCR-CMV co-occurrence was scored with hypergeometric tests, and a repertoire-size bias correction was applied to TCR pairs. To estimate false discovery rates, a later analysis permuted the HLA or CMV assignments 20 times. In a later analysis, co-occurring TCRs were grouped using DBSCAN, and TCRdist sequence similarity was added for clustering within HLA-allele-positive subsets. Repertoires with fewer than 30,000 or more than 120,000 public chains were left out of co-occurrence clustering, as were about 5 repertoires with anomalous nucleotide sharing. TCRdb's version of the immuneACCESS table is confined to in-frame rearrangements and falls short of the full clone set. An unresolved V gene accounts for under half of the shortfall where checked; the remainder is of unknown origin. V, J and clone size were drawn from that table, and D and trimming were deduced from the DNA. For this sample there are 75,000 to 100,000 clones; approximately 76% appear just once. The ten top clones hold around 17% of the sample.

About this clone: Its target antigen remains unknown. Per-nucleotide qualities are absent, and no much larger clonotype sits a single base away.

The cohort was made up of hundreds of healthy bone marrow donors. At the time of sampling, every cohort member was nominally healthy, though immune exposures that went unrecorded were likely present. The donor was CMV seropositive and was included in the group of around 300 seropositive cohort members. Each donor provided a peripheral blood sample, and peripheral blood mononuclear cells were used for TCR beta sequencing. The Qiagen DNeasy Blood Extraction Kit was used to extract genomic DNA from the blood cell samples. Trimmed from V: 2 bases; trimmed from J: 1 base; junction bases lacking a gene match: 1. CDR1 and CDR2 were assigned from the germline V gene as SGHRS and YFSETQ. The CDR3 sequence holds 15 residues, the cysteine and phenylalanine included. Of the read, only the CDR3 DNA is kept; its 45 bases are in frame from base 1.

The sequence derives from a woman aged 60-75 years in good health and CMV-seropositive. Material: PBMCs. The sequence joins TRBV5-1 to TRBJ2-4; TRBD1 aligns with 9 central bases. Here is the DNA: TGCGCCAGCAGCTTAGGGACAGGGGCCAAAAACATTCAGTACTTC. The resulting protein is CASSLGTGAKNIQYF.